This T cell receptor beta chain is from a study of shared clonotypes between healthy human individuals. Study-level background: Donors consisted of two women and three men between 18 and 49.

Sequencing used immunoSEQ multiplex PCR; TCRdb keeps in-frame clones, though not all of them. The sample carries some 2.1 million clones, about 94% recorded once. Broader study findings: Non-shared clonotypes displayed generation probabilities falling below those of clonotypes present in all four donors. Naive subsets tended to show greater estimated richness than memory subsets.

CD8 cells regarded as naive lacked CD45RO, were positively chosen for CCR7, and omitted terminally differentiated effector memory CD45RA+ cells. Notes on this clone: Its antigen is undetermined.

The length of the CDR3 is 13 residues. V shed 0 bases and J shed 8 bases, with 8 bases lying between them. Germline lookup yields CDR1 MGHRA and CDR2 YSYEKL. The sequence was collected from a man aged 18 to 35 in good health. Sequenced: naive CD8+ T cells sorted from blood. This chain connects TRBV4-1 to TRBJ2-1; D assignment may be TRBD1 or TRBD2 (5 bases each). The CDR3, as DNA: TGCGCCAGCAGCCAAGATCCGGGGCATGAGCAGTTCTTC. Residues: CASSQDPGHEQFF.